The 26 T cell receptor beta chains below all came from one sample that was sequenced in a study of blood T cell repertoires in COVID-19. The repertoire was sequenced with immunoSEQ multiplex PCR; TCRdb's copy has only in-frame clones and lacks some. The sample records 200,000 to 250,000 clones, about nine tenths being singletons. The sample was peripheral blood. These receptors were taken from a man aged 30 to 45 who had recovered from COVID-19.

CDR3 residues: CASSQPGQPSTDTQYF. The CDR3 DNA sequence: TGCGCCAGCAGTCAGCCGGGACAGCCTAGCACAGATACGCAGTATTTT. V is TRBV4-1 and J is TRBJ2-3; 7 bases map to TRBD1. In germline, CDR1 is MGHRA, CDR2 YSYEKL. CDR3 length: 16 residues. V shed 6 bases and J 0 bases; nucleotides not matched to a gene: 9.

This chain uses TRBV10-3 with TRBJ1-6; 7 bases agree with TRBD1. This CDR3 has 14 residues. J gave up 4 bases and V 4 bases, and 1 base lay outside the gene matches. Germline-derived CDR1 and CDR2 are ENHRY and SYGVKD. CDR3 amino acids: CAISAGQYNSPLHF. As DNA, the CDR3 is TGTGCCATCAGTGCGGGACAGTATAATTCACCCCTCCACTTT.

The J gene is TRBJ2-2, the V gene TRBV7-9, with D unclear. Trimming pared 4 bases from V and 0 bases from J, leaving 6 bases between. The germline gives CDR1 SEHNR, CDR2 FQNEAQ (reference sequence). The length of the CDR3 is 14 residues. The CDR3 nucleotides are TGTGCCAGCAGCTCCAGAACGAACACCGGGGAGCTGTTTTTT. As protein: CASSSRTNTGELFF.

This clone was detected once. V and J are TRBV30 and TRBJ1-2; D remains ambiguous. The germline CDR1 and CDR2 sequences are GTSNPN and SVGIG (reference sequence). The CDR3 loop spans 15 amino acids. Trimming pared 2 bases from V and 0 bases from J, leaving 13 bases between. CDR3 loop: CAWSLGEGPNYGYTF. In nucleotides, the CDR3 is TGTGCCTGGAGTCTCGGGGAGGGTCCTAACTATGGCTACACCTTC.

The chain links TRBV9 to TRBJ1-1, with 8 bases that match TRBD1. After removal of 3 bases from V and 9 bases from J, the junction contained 10 bases not matched to a gene. The CDR3 runs to 14 residues. CDR1 and CDR2 from the germline V gene are SGDLS and YYNGEE. CDR3 sequence: CASSGTLGQGKAFF. The CDR3 DNA is TGTGCCAGCAGCGGGACCCTAGGACAGGGAAAAGCTTTCTTT.

The V gene is TRBV9, the J gene TRBJ2-1; TRBD2 matches at 11 bases. Germline V gives CDR1 SGDLS, CDR2 YYNGEE. With 0 bases clipped from V and 7 bases from J, the junction kept 3 bases outside the gene matches. The CDR3 covers 15 residues. CDR3 in amino acids: CASSVVAGGPNEQFF. The CDR3 DNA reads TGTGCCAGCAGCGTAGTAGCGGGGGGGCCTAATGAGCAGTTCTTC.

This clone occurred a few times. The V call is TRBV6-5, the J call TRBJ2-1, with D tentatively TRBD2 (6 bases). The CDR3 is 13 residues long. The V end was cut by 8 bases, the J end by 8 bases, with 16 bases between. Germline V gene sequence: CDR1 MNHEY, CDR2 SVGAGI. Here the CDR3 DNA reads TGTGCCAGCGCTCGCGGGGTGAAGGATGAGCAGTTCTTC. It is translated as CASARGVKDEQFF.

The chain is built from TRBV7-2 and TRBJ1-5; no clear D. The CDR3 loop spans 13 amino acids. Trimming cost V 3 bases and J 5 bases, with 8 bases left between them. CDR1 and CDR2 (germline): SGHTA, FQGNSA. This CDR3 reads CASSFNGDQPQHF. The CDR3 nucleotides read TGTGCCAGCAGCTTTAACGGGGATCAGCCCCAGCATTTT.

The V and J genes are TRBV9 and TRBJ2-3; 15 positions agree with TRBD2. V lost 4 bases and J lost 5; bases outside the gene matches: 8. CDR3 length: 17 residues. CDR1 is SGDLS, CDR2 YYNGEE, per germline. The CDR3 bases are TGTGCCAGCAGCCCCTGGACTAGCGGGGGGGGTGGAGATACGCAGTATTTT. Translating gives CASSPWTSGGGGDTQYF. The full variable domain, its missing parts supplied by reference TRBV9 and TRBJ2-3, is DSGVTQTPKHLITATGQRVTLRCSPRSGDLSVYWYQQSLDQGLQFLIQYYNGEERAKGNILERFSAQQFPDLHSELNLSSLELGDSALYFCASSPWTSGGGGDTQYFGPGTRLTVL.

This rearrangement joins TRBV4-1 to TRBJ2-3; 9 nucleotides agree with TRBD2. The CDR3 totals 14 residues. The V gene's germline CDR1 is MGHRA and CDR2 YSYEKL. J was trimmed by 14 bases and V by 3 bases; bases with no gene match: 12. CDR3 amino acids: CASSHAEGSGGGYF. CDR3 DNA sequence: TGCGCCAGCAGCCATGCCGAAGGTAGCGGGGGTGGGTATTTT.

V is TRBV19 and J is TRBJ1-5, with D hard to call. The CDR3 is 20 residues long. The V and J ends lost 7 bases and 9 bases respectively, with 37 bases between them. The germline V gene has CDR1 LNHDA and CDR2 SQIVND (reference sequence). The CDR3 sequence: CASNSIGYARQAKPQLPQHF. The CDR3 nucleotides are TGTGCCAGTAATAGTATAGGTTATGCTCGACAAGCCAAACCTCAACTGCCCCAGCATTTT.

The rearrangement joins TRBV11-3 to TRBJ2-2; the D gene is possibly TRBD1 (7 bases). The germline CDR1 and CDR2 sequences are SGHNT and YENEEA. The ends were cut back, 5 bases at V and 1 base at J, with 11 bases in the middle. This CDR3 is built from 15 residues. Here the CDR3 reads CASSRGTVNTGELFF. DNA of the CDR3: TGTGCCAGCAGCCGCGGGACAGTGAACACCGGGGAGCTGTTTTTT.

This clone was seen once. Within the sample, other DNA sequences also encode this same CDR3. The genes are TRBV11-2 and TRBJ1-1, with TRBD1 as a possible D gene (6 bases). V lost 0 bases and J 1 base, leaving 6 bases between the germline ends. The CDR3 totals 14 residues. Germline V gene data show CDR1 as SGHAT and CDR2 as FQNNGV. CDR3 region: CASSLEGANTEAFF. As DNA, the CDR3 is TGTGCCAGCAGCTTAGAGGGGGCGAACACTGAAGCTTTCTTT.

On this clone itself: Other DNA sequences in the sample encode the same CDR3. The rearrangement links TRBV3-1 (or the pseudogene TRBV3-2) to TRBJ1-1; D not resolved. The CDR3 sequence is 14 residues long. V lost 0 bases and J 1 base, leaving 6 bases between the germline ends. From germline, CDR1 is LGHDT and CDR2 YNNKEL (reference sequence). This CDR3 is CASSQDRGNTEAFF. The CDR3 coding sequence is TGTGCCAGCAGCCAAGACCGCGGGAACACTGAAGCTTTCTTT.

This chain links TRBV24-1 with TRBJ2-7, with 7 bases aligning to TRBD2. This CDR3 spans 14 amino acids. V trimming: 4 bases; J trimming: 5 bases; junction bases outside the gene matches: 7. Germline values: CDR1 KGHDR, CDR2 SFDVKD. The CDR3 here is CATSDPAGVDEQYF. In DNA form, the CDR3 reads TGTGCCACCAGTGACCCCGCGGGGGTTGACGAGCAGTACTTC.

This chain connects TRBV19 to TRBJ1-2; possible D gene TRBD1, 6 bases. This CDR3 contains 13 residues. V lost 3 bases and J lost 4, with 9 bases in between. Germline lookup yields CDR1 LNHDA and CDR2 SQIVND (reference sequence). The CDR3 sequence is CASSMRGRYGYTF. In nucleotides, the CDR3 is TGTGCCAGTAGTATGCGGGGGCGCTATGGCTACACCTTC.

CDR3 region: CASSLYGTGGPSGDTQYF. In nucleotides, the CDR3 is TGTGCCAGCAGCTTATACGGGACAGGGGGTCCGTCCGGAGATACGCAGTATTTT. The genes are TRBV7-2 and TRBJ2-3, with 11 nucleotides matching TRBD1. Germline V lookup: CDR1 SGHTA, CDR2 FQGNSA. There are 18 residues in the CDR3. The junction had 12 bases not matched to a gene; V was cut back by 2 bases and J by 5 bases.

This clone was seen a single time. The V call is TRBV6-2 or TRBV6-3, the J call TRBJ1-2, with D unresolved. CDR1 and CDR2 (germline): MNHEY, SVGEGT. The CDR3 is 15 residues long. Between the trimmed V and J ends, which lost 5 bases and 2 bases, there was a span of 15 bases. The CDR3: CASSPPAQANYGYTF. CDR3 nucleotide sequence: TGTGCCAGCAGTCCCCCGGCCCAGGCGAACTATGGCTACACCTTC.

The V and J genes are TRBV5-1 and TRBJ2-7; maybe TRBD1 (6 bases). Germline V CDR1 and CDR2: SGHRS, YFSETQ. Deletions cut 2 bases from V and 7 bases from J, with 22 bases between. The CDR3 runs 16 residues. In DNA form, the CDR3 reads TGCGCCAGCAGCTTTCTTGGCCAGGGGTCAGTAGGGGAGCAGTACTTC. Its protein product is CASSFLGQGSVGEQYF.

V usage is TRBV10-3 and J usage is TRBJ2-1, with 15 bases lining up with TRBD2. Trimming at V came to 3 bases and at J to 3 bases, leaving 9 bases not matched to a gene. The CDR3 extends over 19 amino acids. CDR1 and CDR2 from the germline V gene are ENHRY and SYGVKD. The CDR3 region has the DNA TGTGCCATCAGTGATGCCCGGACTAGCGGGGGGGCCATCTACAATGAGCAGTTCTTC. This translates into CAISDARTSGGAIYNEQFF.

The rearrangement links TRBV5-1 to TRBJ1-3; D perhaps matches TRBD1 (5 bases). The germline gives CDR1 SGHRS, CDR2 YFSETQ. V was clipped by 1 base and J by 0 bases, with 14 bases between them. CDR3 length: 17 amino acids. This CDR3 is CASSLLGGESSGNTIYF. The DNA for the CDR3 is TGCGCCAGCAGCTTGCTGGGGGGGGAGAGCTCTGGAAACACCATATATTTT.

This clone was detected only a few times. The chain joins TRBV5-5 to TRBJ2-1; 14 bases fit TRBD2. The CDR3 has 16 amino acids. The germline V gene encodes CDR1 SGHKS and CDR2 YYEKEE (reference sequence). V lost 4 bases and J lost 6; bases outside the gene matches: 6. Here the CDR3 reads CASSQPGLAGANEQFF. CDR3 in DNA: TGTGCCAGCAGCCAGCCGGGACTAGCGGGGGCCAATGAGCAGTTCTTC.

This chain links TRBV19 with TRBJ1-1, with a possible D match to TRBD1 (5 bases). Germline-derived CDR1 and CDR2 are LNHDA and SQIVND (reference sequence). Trimming stripped 4 bases from V and 8 bases from J, with 23 bases between. This CDR3 is built from 16 residues. The CDR3 DNA is TGTGCCAGTAGTAAGGGTTTTATTTCGGCTGGGGGGGAAGCTTTCTTT. Translation: CASSKGFISAGGEAFF.

V is TRBV5-1 and J is TRBJ2-1; 7 bases line up with TRBD2. With 0 bases clipped from V and 9 bases from J, the junction kept 9 bases outside the gene matches. Germline lookup yields CDR1 SGHRS and CDR2 YFSETQ. CDR3 length equals 15 residues. The CDR3 sequence: CASSLGPGRVGEQFF. In DNA form, the CDR3 reads TGCGCCAGCAGCTTGGGTCCGGGGAGGGTTGGTGAGCAGTTCTTC.

DNA of the CDR3: TGCGCCAGCAGCCCCGGGGACAGGAGGGATGAGCAGTTCTTC. Its protein is CASSPGDRRDEQFF. The V call is TRBV5-1, the J call TRBJ2-1; 8 bases align to TRBD1. The CDR3 runs 14 residues. The germline CDR1 and CDR2 sequences are SGHRS and YFSETQ. Germline trimming cut 4 bases from V and 8 bases from J; bases unmatched to any gene: 8.

The chain recombines TRBV19 with TRBJ1-1; the D gene is possibly TRBD1 (5 bases). CDR1 LNHDA and CDR2 SQIVND come from the germline V gene (reference sequence). This CDR3 has 14 amino acids. V lost 3 bases to trimming and J lost 4 bases, with 12 bases between them. The CDR3 DNA is TGTGCCAGTAGTATTTCTGGGGGGAGCACTGAAGCTTTCTTT. It is translated as CASSISGGSTEAFF.